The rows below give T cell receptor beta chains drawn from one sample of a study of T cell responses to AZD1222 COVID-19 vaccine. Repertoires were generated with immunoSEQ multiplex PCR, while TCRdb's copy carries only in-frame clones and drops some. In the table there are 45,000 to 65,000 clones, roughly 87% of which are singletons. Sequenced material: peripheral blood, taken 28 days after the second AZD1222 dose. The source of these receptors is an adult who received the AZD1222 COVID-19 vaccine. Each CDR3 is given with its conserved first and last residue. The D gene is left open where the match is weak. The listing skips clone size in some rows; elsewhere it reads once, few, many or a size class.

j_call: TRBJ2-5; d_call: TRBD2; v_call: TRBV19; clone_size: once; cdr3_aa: CASSHIAGMGETQYF; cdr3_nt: TGTGCCAGTAGTCATATAGCGGGAATGGGAGAGACCCAGTACTTC
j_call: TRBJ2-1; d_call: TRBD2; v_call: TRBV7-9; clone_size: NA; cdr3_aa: CASSPTSGRHNEQFF; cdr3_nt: TGTGCCAGCAGCCCGACTAGCGGGAGGCACAATGAGCAGTTCTTC
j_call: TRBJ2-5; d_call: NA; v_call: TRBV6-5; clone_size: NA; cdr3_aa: CASSPQGGETQYF; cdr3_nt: TGTGCCAGCAGTCCACAGGGTGGGGAGACCCAGTACTTC
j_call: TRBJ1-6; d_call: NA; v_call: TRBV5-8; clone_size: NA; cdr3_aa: CASRGDLSNSPLHF; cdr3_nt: TGTGCCAGCAGGGGAGATTTGAGCAATTCACCCCTCCACTTT
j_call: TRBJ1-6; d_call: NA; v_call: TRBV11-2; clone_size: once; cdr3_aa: CASSLDPLLPPLHF; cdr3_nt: TGTGCCAGCAGCTTAGACCCCTTACTACCACCCCTCCACTTT
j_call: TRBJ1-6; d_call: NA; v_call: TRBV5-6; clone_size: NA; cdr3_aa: CASSLAANNSPLHF; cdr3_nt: TGTGCCAGCAGCTTGGCGGCGAATAATTCACCCCTCCACTTT
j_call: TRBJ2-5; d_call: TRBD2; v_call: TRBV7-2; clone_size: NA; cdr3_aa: CASSPMPGLGETQYF; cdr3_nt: TGTGCCAGCAGCCCCATGCCGGGACTAGGTGAGACCCAGTACTTC
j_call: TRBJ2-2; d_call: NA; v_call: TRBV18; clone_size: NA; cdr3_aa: CASSPETGNTGELFF; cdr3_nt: TGTGCCAGCTCACCAGAGACAGGGAACACCGGGGAGCTGTTTTTT
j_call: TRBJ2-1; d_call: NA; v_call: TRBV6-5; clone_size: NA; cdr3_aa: CASSYMLASNEQFF; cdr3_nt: TGTGCCAGCAGTTACATGCTAGCCAGCAATGAGCAGTTCTTC
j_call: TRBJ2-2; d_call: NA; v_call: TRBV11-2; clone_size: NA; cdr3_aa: CASSPLTRTGELFF; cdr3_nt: TGTGCCAGCAGCCCATTGACCCGCACCGGGGAGCTGTTTTTT
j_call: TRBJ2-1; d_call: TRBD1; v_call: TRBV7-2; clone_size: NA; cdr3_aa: CASSLRGFGQGNEQFF; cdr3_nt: TGTGCCAGCAGCTTAAGGGGTTTCGGACAGGGGAATGAGCAGTTCTTC
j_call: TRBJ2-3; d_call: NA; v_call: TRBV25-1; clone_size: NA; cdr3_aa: CASSEAGAGKGTDTQYF; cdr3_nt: TGTGCCAGCAGTGAAGCTGGGGCCGGGAAGGGCACAGATACGCAGTATTTT
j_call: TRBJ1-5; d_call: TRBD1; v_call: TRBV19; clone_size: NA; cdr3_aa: CASGHRGSNQPQHF; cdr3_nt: TGTGCCAGTGGTCACAGGGGTAGCAATCAGCCCCAGCATTTT
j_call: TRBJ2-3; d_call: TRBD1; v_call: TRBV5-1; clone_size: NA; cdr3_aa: CASSRQTGGSTDTQYF; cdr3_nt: TGCGCCAGCAGCCGACAGACAGGGGGAAGCACAGATACGCAGTATTTT
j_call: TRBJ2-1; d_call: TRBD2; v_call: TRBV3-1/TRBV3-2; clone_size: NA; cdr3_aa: CASRGSGAYNEQFF; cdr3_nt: TGTGCCAGCAGAGGTAGCGGGGCCTACAATGAGCAGTTCTTC
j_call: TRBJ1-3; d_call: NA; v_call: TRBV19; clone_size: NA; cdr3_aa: CASKSGITIYF; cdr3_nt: TGTGCCAGTAAGAGCGGGATCACCATATATTTT
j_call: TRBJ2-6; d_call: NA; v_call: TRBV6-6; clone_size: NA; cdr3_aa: CASREEGAGANVLTF; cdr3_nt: TGTGCCAGCAGGGAAGAGGGGGCTGGGGCCAACGTCCTGACTTTC
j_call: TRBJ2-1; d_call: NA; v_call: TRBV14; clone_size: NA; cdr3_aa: CASSQDPGLRNEQFF; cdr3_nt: TGTGCCAGCAGCCAAGACCCCGGACTACGCAATGAGCAGTTCTTC
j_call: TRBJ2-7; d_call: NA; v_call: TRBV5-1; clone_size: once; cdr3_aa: CASSSPSYEQYF; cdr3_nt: TGCGCCAGCAGCTCGCCCTCCTACGAGCAGTACTTC
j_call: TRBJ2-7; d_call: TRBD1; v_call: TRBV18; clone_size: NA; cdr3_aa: CASSPSEGTGVYEQYF; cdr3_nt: TGTGCCAGCTCACCTTCCGAGGGGACAGGGGTCTACGAGCAGTACTTC
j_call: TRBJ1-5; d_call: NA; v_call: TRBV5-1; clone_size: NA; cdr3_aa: CASSVLAGTPQHF; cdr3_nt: TGCGCCAGCAGCGTCCTTGCCGGGACGCCCCAGCATTTT
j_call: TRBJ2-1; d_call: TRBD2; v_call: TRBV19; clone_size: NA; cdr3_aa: CASIETSGKAEQFF; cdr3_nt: TGTGCCAGTATCGAGACTAGCGGGAAGGCGGAGCAGTTCTTC
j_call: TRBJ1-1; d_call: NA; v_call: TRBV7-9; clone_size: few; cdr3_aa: CASSLTVGQRDTEAFF; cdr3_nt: TGTGCCAGCAGCTTAACGGTGGGGCAGAGGGACACTGAAGCTTTCTTT
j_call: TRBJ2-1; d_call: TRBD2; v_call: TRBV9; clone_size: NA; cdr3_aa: CASSPGDYSYNEQFF; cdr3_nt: TGTGCCAGCAGCCCCGGGGACTACTCCTACAATGAGCAGTTCTTC
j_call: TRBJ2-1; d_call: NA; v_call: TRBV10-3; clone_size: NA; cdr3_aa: CAVRRAPEGEQFF; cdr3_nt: TGTGCCGTTCGTAGGGCCCCGGAAGGTGAGCAGTTCTTC
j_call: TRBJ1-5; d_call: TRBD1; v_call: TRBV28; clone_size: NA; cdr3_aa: CASRRTGNQPQHF; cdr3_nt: TGTGCCAGCAGAAGGACAGGGAATCAGCCCCAGCATTTT
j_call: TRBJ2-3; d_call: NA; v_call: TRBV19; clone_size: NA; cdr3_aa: CASSPSLAPITDTQYF; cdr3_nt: TGTGCCAGTAGTCCGTCTCTAGCGCCAATCACAGATACGCAGTATTTT
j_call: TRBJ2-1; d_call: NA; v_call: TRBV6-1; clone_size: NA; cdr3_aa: CASSEGMYNEQFF; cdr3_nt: TGTGCCAGCAGTGAAGGCATGTACAATGAGCAGTTCTTC
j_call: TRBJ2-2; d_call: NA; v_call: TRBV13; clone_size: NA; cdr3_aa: CASSLGLDFGELFF; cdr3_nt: TGTGCCAGCAGCTTAGGCCTGGACTTCGGGGAGCTGTTTTTT
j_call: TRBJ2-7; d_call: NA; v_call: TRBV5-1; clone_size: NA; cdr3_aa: CASSLLEGSYEQYF; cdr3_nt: TGCGCCAGCAGCTTGTTGGAGGGTTCCTACGAGCAGTACTTC
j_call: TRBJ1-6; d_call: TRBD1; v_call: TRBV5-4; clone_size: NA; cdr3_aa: CASSPGQANSPLHF; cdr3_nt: TGTGCCAGCAGCCCGGGACAGGCGAATTCACCCCTCCACTTT
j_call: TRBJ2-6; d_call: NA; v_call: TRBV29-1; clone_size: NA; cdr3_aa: CSVEVSGANVLTF; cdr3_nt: TGCAGCGTAGAAGTCTCTGGGGCCAACGTCCTGACTTTC
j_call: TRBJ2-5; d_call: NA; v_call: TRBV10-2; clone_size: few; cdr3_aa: CASRAGTAETQYF; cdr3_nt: TGCGCCAGCAGAGCCGGGACGGCAGAGACCCAGTACTTC
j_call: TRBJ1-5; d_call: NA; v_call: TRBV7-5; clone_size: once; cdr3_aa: CARSFGTGGNQPQHF; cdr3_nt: TGTGCCAGAAGCTTTGGGACAGGGGGTAATCAGCCCCAGCATTTT
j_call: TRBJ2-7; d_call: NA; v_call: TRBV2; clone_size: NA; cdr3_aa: CASGGNYEQYF; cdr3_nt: TGTGCCAGCGGGGGGAACTACGAGCAGTACTTC
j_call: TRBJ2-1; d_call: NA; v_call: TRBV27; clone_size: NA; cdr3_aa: CASNKKAEYNEQFF; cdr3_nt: TGTGCCAGCAATAAGAAAGCGGAGTACAATGAGCAGTTCTTC
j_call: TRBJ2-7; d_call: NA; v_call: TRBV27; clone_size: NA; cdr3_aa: CASRQSGSYEQYF; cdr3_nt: TGTGCCAGCAGACAGAGTGGCTCCTACGAGCAGTACTTC
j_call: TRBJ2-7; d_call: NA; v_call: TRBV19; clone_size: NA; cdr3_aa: CASSPGTYEQYF; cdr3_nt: TGTGCCAGTAGTCCCGGTACCTACGAGCAGTACTTC
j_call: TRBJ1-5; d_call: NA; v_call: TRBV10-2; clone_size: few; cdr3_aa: CASSHVWGNQPQHF; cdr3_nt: TGCGCCAGCAGTCACGTGTGGGGGAATCAGCCCCAGCATTTT
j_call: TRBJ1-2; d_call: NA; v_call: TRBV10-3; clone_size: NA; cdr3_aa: CASGQTNYGYTF; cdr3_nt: TGTGCCAGCGGACAGACCAACTATGGCTACACCTTC
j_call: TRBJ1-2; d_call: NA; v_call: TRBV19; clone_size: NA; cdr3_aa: CASSMRGIERGYTF; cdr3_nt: TGTGCCAGTAGTATGCGGGGCATTGAACGAGGCTACACCTTC
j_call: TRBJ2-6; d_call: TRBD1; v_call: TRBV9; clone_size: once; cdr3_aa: CASSAGDRIRSGANVLTF; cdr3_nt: TGTGCCAGCAGCGCTGGGGACAGGATTCGCTCTGGGGCCAACGTCCTGACTTTC
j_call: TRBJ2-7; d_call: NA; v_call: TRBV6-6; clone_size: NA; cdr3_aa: CASSPLEEQYF; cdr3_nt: TGTGCCAGCAGTCCCCTGGAAGAGCAGTACTTC
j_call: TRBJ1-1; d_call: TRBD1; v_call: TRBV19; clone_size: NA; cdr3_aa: CASTTFPGTGTTEAFF; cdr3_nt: TGTGCCAGTACCACTTTCCCCGGGACAGGGACCACTGAAGCTTTCTTT
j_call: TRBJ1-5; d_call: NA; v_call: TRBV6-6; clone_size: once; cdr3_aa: CASREPRGPNQPQHF; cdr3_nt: TGTGCCAGCAGGGAACCCAGGGGTCCCAATCAGCCCCAGCATTTT
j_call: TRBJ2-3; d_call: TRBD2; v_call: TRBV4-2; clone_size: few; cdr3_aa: CASSRGTSGSTDTQYF; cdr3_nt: TGTGCCAGCAGCCGGGGGACTAGCGGGAGCACAGATACGCAGTATTTT
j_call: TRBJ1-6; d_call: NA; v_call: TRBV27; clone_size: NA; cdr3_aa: CASSFKGSPLHF; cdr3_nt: TGTGCCAGCAGTTTCAAGGGATCACCCCTCCACTTT
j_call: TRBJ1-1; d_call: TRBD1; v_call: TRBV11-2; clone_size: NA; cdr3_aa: CASSRTGGSTEAFF; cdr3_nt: TGTGCCAGCAGCAGGACAGGGGGTAGCACTGAAGCTTTCTTT